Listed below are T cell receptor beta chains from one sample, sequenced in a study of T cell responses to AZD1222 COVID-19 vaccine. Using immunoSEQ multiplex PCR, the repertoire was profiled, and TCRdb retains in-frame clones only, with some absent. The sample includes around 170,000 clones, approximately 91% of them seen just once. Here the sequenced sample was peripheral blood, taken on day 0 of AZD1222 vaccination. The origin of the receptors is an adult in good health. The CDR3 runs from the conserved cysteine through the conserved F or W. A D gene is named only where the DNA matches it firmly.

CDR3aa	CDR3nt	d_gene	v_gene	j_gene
CASNPLTGNQSPLHF	TGTGCCAGTAACCCGTTAACAGGGAATCAGTCACCCCTCCACTTT	-	TRBV19	TRBJ1-6
CASSLISGVGGTEAFF	TGTGCCAGCAGTTTAATCTCAGGGGTTGGGGGCACTGAAGCTTTCTTT	-	TRBV27	TRBJ1-1
CASRGGGDTDTQYF	TGTGCCAGTAGAGGAGGGGGGGACACAGATACGCAGTATTTT	-	TRBV19	TRBJ2-3
CASIISWGADTQYF	TGTGCCAGCATTATTTCCTGGGGGGCAGATACGCAGTATTTT	-	TRBV2	TRBJ2-3
CASSLDGLSGNTIYF	TGTGCCAGCAGCTTGGACGGCCTCTCTGGAAACACCATATATTTT	-	TRBV5-4	TRBJ1-3
CASSQDEGAGQQETQYF	TGTGCCAGCAGCCAAGATGAGGGGGCAGGGCAACAAGAGACCCAGTACTTC	TRBD1	TRBV14	TRBJ2-5
CASSEVPGRGYGYTF	TGTGCCAGCAGTGAAGTCCCAGGTCGGGGCTATGGCTACACCTTC	-	TRBV6-1	TRBJ1-2
CASSHGRPIMNTEAFF	TGTGCCAGTAGTCATGGACGGCCCATAATGAACACTGAAGCTTTCTTT	-	TRBV19	TRBJ1-1
CASSPSGRTNEKLFF	TGTGCCAGCTCACCATCAGGGAGGACTAATGAAAAACTGTTTTTT	-	TRBV18	TRBJ1-4
CASMTGGGGGTEAFF	TGTGCTAGTATGACCGGGGGCGGGGGTGGCACTGAAGCTTTCTTT	-	TRBV12-5	TRBJ1-1